The 14 T cell receptor beta chains given below trace back to one sample, sequenced in a study of blood T cell repertoires in COVID-19. The assay was immunoSEQ multiplex PCR, and TCRdb's table has in-frame clones only and misses some. The profile shows 65,000 to 85,000 clones, around nine tenths of them singletons. Sequencing input: peripheral blood. These receptors were collected from a human donor in a cohort sampled during active COVID-19.

The chain combines TRBV18 with TRBJ2-3; TRBD2 agrees at 12 bases. Losses at the gene ends were 3 bases for V and 5 bases for J; bases not matched to a gene: 6. CDR3 size: 16 residues. The germline gives CDR1 KGHSH, CDR2 LQKENI. The CDR3 DNA is TGTGCCAGCTCACCGCTCCTAGCGGGGGGGCAAGATACGCAGTATTTT. Protein sequence: CASSPLLAGGQDTQYF.

The chain carries TRBV3-1 (or the pseudogene TRBV3-2) and TRBJ1-5, with D tentatively TRBD1 (5 bases). Trimming left V 1 base short and J 5 bases short, with 9 bases between. This CDR3 has 14 amino acids. In germline, CDR1 is LGHDT, CDR2 YNNKEL (reference sequence). CDR3 nucleotides: TGTGCCAGCAGCCAAGGACAGAACTATCAGCCCCAGCATTTT. Amino acid sequence: CASSQGQNYQPQHF.

The rearrangement links TRBV7-2 to TRBJ2-5, with 7 bases fitting TRBD2. CDR1 and CDR2 from the germline V gene are SGHTA and FQGNSA. The trim removed 7 bases at V and 2 bases at J, leaving 10 bases unmatched. This CDR3 has 15 amino acids. The CDR3 is CASTYQSGAQETQYF. DNA of the CDR3: TGTGCCAGCACATACCAGAGCGGGGCTCAAGAGACCCAGTACTTC.

The chain recombines TRBV7-2 with TRBJ2-7; 9 bases match TRBD1. With V trimmed by 1 base and J by 10 bases, 2 bases remained unmatched. This CDR3 contains 12 residues. Germline values: CDR1 SGHTA, CDR2 FQGNSA. The CDR3 sequence: CASSLVQGAQYF. The CDR3 DNA reads TGTGCCAGCAGCTTAGTACAGGGGGCACAGTACTTC. Full variable domain (missing parts from reference TRBV7-2 and TRBJ2-7): GAGVSQSPSNKVTEKGKDVELRCDPISGHTALYWYRQSLGQGLEFLIYFQGNSAPDKSGLPSDRFSAERTGGSVSTLTIQRTQQEDSAVYLCASSLVQGAQYFGPGTRLTVT.

CDR3 nucleotides: TGTGCCAGCTGCCCCGTGGGACAGGGGACGCAGTATTTT. Translating gives CASCPVGQGTQYF. The chain uses TRBV2 and TRBJ2-3; 10 bases line up with TRBD1. The CDR3 sequence is 13 residues long. Germline V lookup: CDR1 SNHLY, CDR2 FYNNEI. V trimming: 8 bases; J trimming: 9 bases; junction bases outside the gene matches: 8.

V gene TRBV5-6 combines with J gene TRBJ2-1, with 7 bases fitting TRBD1. Trimming cost V 9 bases and J 5 bases; bases outside gene matches: 5. Germline loops: CDR1 SGHDT, CDR2 YYEEEE. CDR3 length: 12 residues. The chain's CDR3 is CATRDRNNEQFF. The DNA for the CDR3 is TGTGCCACCCGGGACAGAAACAATGAGCAGTTCTTC. The complete variable domain, with remaining parts taken from reference TRBV5-6 and TRBJ2-1, reads DAGVTQSPTHLIKTRGQQVTLRCSPKSGHDTVSWYQQALGQGPQFIFQYYEEEERQRGNFPDRFSGHQFPNYSSELNVNALLLGDSALYLCATRDRNNEQFFGPGTRLTVL.

The CDR3 sequence: CASSSDRGRAFF. CDR3 nucleotide sequence: TGCGCCAGCAGCTCGGACAGGGGGCGAGCTTTCTTT. This chain links TRBV5-1 with TRBJ1-1, with 11 bases aligning to TRBD1. The junction had 2 bases not matched to a gene; V was cut back by 3 bases and J by 10 bases. Per germline, CDR1 SGHRS and CDR2 YFSETQ. The CDR3 totals 12 residues. The variable domain in full, completed from reference TRBV5-1 and TRBJ1-1, reads KAGVTQTPRYLIKTRGQQVTLSCSPISGHRSVSWYQQTPGQGLQFLFEYFSETQRNKGNFPGRFSGRQFSNSRSEMNVSTLELGDSALYLCASSSDRGRAFFGQGTRLTVV.

The chain links TRBV10-3 to TRBJ1-1; a weak D match, TRBD1 (5 bases). The germline gives CDR1 ENHRY, CDR2 SYGVKD. The CDR3 totals 13 residues. Deletions cut 3 bases from V and 7 bases from J, with 12 bases between. CDR3 amino acids: CAISDVRVDEAFF. The CDR3 DNA follows: TGTGCCATCAGTGATGTCAGGGTGGATGAAGCTTTCTTT.

The table lists this clone with a count of one. The chain couples TRBV12-3 or TRBV12-4 to TRBJ1-2; no clear D gene. V dropped 6 bases and J dropped 3 bases, with 11 bases sitting between them. The length of the CDR3 is 13 residues. The CDR3 DNA is TGTGCCAGCAGCCGCGGGCGCGACTATGGCTACACCTTC. Amino acid sequence: CASSRGRDYGYTF.

This chain links TRBV9 with TRBJ2-2; D uncertain. CDR3 length: 15 residues. Germline V gene sequence: CDR1 SGDLS, CDR2 YYNGEE. V lost 3 bases to trimming and J lost 0 bases, with 9 bases between them. CDR3 sequence: CASSGALANTGELFF. The CDR3 region has the DNA TGTGCCAGCAGCGGAGCCCTAGCGAACACCGGGGAGCTGTTTTTT.

CDR3 sequence: CASSRGQGTNSPLHF. The CDR3 nucleotides read TGTGCCAGCAGCAGGGGACAGGGTACGAATTCACCCCTCCACTTT. V and J are TRBV7-6 and TRBJ1-6, with 9 bases identical to TRBD1. Germline CDR1 SGHVS, CDR2 FNYEAQ. V trimming: 5 bases; J trimming: 7 bases; junction bases outside the gene matches: 6. The CDR3 loop spans 15 amino acids.

V gene TRBV3-1 (or the pseudogene TRBV3-2) combines with J gene TRBJ2-2, with TRBD1 matching 7 bases. The CDR3 consists of 15 residues. V gave up 4 bases and J gave up 6 bases; unmatched junction bases: 8. Germline V gives CDR1 LGHDT, CDR2 YNNKEL (reference sequence). CDR3 protein: CASSPPGTVPGELFF. The CDR3 region has the DNA TGTGCCAGCAGCCCTCCCGGGACAGTGCCCGGGGAGCTGTTTTTT.

The V gene is TRBV5-4, the J gene TRBJ1-1; 7 nucleotides line up with TRBD1. After removal of 3 bases from V and 3 bases from J, the junction contained 8 bases not matched to a gene. The CDR3 runs 15 residues. Germline V CDR1 and CDR2: SGHNT, YYREEE (reference sequence). The CDR3 DNA follows: TGTGCCAGCAGCTCAAGGACAGGTGGGGACACTGAAGCTTTCTTT. Translated, it gives CASSSRTGGDTEAFF.

A few counts support this clone. The chain joins TRBV6-5 to TRBJ1-3; D not certain. Germline CDR1 reads MNHEY; CDR2 reads SVGAGI. The CDR3 has 13 amino acids. V was trimmed by 10 bases and J by 2 bases, leaving 12 bases between them. CDR3 sequence: CATQTGTGNTIYF. The CDR3 DNA sequence: TGTGCCACCCAAACGGGTACTGGAAACACCATATATTTT.